The next 21 T cell receptor beta chains were all read from a single sample in a study of blood T cell repertoires in COVID-19. Using immunoSEQ multiplex PCR, the repertoire was profiled, and TCRdb retains in-frame clones only, with some absent. The data hold 350,000 to 400,000 clones, with roughly nine tenths observed a single time. Sequencing input: PBMCs or T cells enriched from blood (not recorded which). The receptors come from a woman in her twenties or thirties who had recovered from COVID-19.

The chain links TRBV29-1 to TRBJ1-6, with 10 bases identical to TRBD1. The length of the CDR3 is 14 residues. Germline V CDR1 and CDR2: SQVTM, ANQGSEA. After removal of 4 bases from V and 7 bases from J, the junction contained 4 bases not matched to a gene. Here the CDR3 DNA reads TGCAGCGTTGGCGGGACAGGGGAAAATTCACCCCTCCACTTT. It translates to CSVGGTGENSPLHF.

This clone showed up just a few times. This same CDR3 is encoded by further DNA sequences in the sample. The DNA for the CDR3 is TGTGCCTGGAGTGTAGCGCGCTACGAGCAGTACTTC. It codes for CAWSVARYEQYF. The chain uses TRBV30 and TRBJ2-7; D unresolved. Germline assignment: CDR1 GTSNPN and CDR2 SVGIG (reference sequence). V dropped 0 bases and J dropped 3 bases, with 6 bases sitting between them. There are 12 residues in the CDR3.

The rearrangement links TRBV5-5 to TRBJ1-1, with a tentative D call TRBD1 (5 bases). This CDR3 is built from 14 residues. Germline V CDR1 and CDR2: SGHKS, YYEKEE (reference sequence). V was clipped by 3 bases and J by 2 bases, with 11 bases between them. As DNA, the CDR3 is TGTGCCAGCAGCTCTGGGCAGGGAAACACTGAAGCTTTCTTT. Protein product: CASSSGQGNTEAFF.

This clone was observed a single time. The V gene is TRBV27, the J gene TRBJ2-2, with unresolved D. The CDR3 is 14 amino acids. Germline V gene data show CDR1 as MNHEY and CDR2 as SMNVEV (reference sequence). With 0 bases removed from V and 5 bases from J, the gap between germline ends came to 7 bases. For the CDR3, the DNA is TGTGCCAGCAGTTTATCGGGCTGGACCGGGGAGCTGTTTTTT. Translation: CASSLSGWTGELFF.

The rearrangement uses TRBV6-5 and TRBJ1-6, with 9 nucleotides matching TRBD1. The V and J ends lost 7 bases and 10 bases, in that order; junction bases with no gene match: 5. This CDR3 comprises 13 residues. Per germline, CDR1 MNHEY and CDR2 SVGAGI. The CDR3, as DNA: TGTGCCAGCAAGAGGACAGGGGAATCACCCCTCCACTTT. Translating it yields CASKRTGESPLHF.

The chain links TRBV30 to TRBJ1-5, with D tentatively TRBD1 (6 bases). Germline V gene lookup returns CDR1 GTSNPN and CDR2 SVGIG (reference sequence). V gave up 2 bases and J gave up 7 bases, with 18 bases separating them. The CDR3 has 15 residues. The CDR3 nucleotides are TGTGCCTGGAGTAAGGAAACAGGGCCGGGGCAGCCCCAGCATTTT. The encoded protein is CAWSKETGPGQPQHF.

The rearrangement links TRBV4-3 to TRBJ1-1, with D uncertain. Germline loops: CDR1 LGHNA, CDR2 YSLEER. This CDR3 is built from 14 residues. The V end was cut by 1 base, the J end by 1 base, with 7 bases between. The CDR3 spells CASSQVSGNTEAFF. The CDR3, as DNA: TGCGCCAGCAGCCAAGTCTCCGGGAACACTGAAGCTTTCTTT.

The chain employs TRBV28 and TRBJ2-7; 15 bases are shared with TRBD2. This CDR3 has 15 amino acids. Germline V CDR1 and CDR2: MDHEN, SYDVKM. The V gene end was trimmed by 6 bases and the J gene end by 6 bases; junction bases not matched to a gene: 6. Written as DNA, the CDR3 is TGTGCCAGCAGCCCGGGACTAGCGGGAGGTTCCGAGCAGTACTTC. This gives the protein CASSPGLAGGSEQYF.

The V and J genes are TRBV18 and TRBJ2-7, with a tentative D call TRBD1 (5 bases). Germline V CDR1 and CDR2: KGHSH, LQKENI. The CDR3 extends over 14 amino acids. Deletions cut 2 bases from V and 2 bases from J, with 10 bases between. The CDR3 spells CASSPGPGPYEQYF. In DNA, the CDR3 is TGTGCCAGCTCACCAGGGCCAGGGCCCTACGAGCAGTACTTC.

The chain combines TRBV4-2 with TRBJ1-2, with D possibly being TRBD1 (5 bases). V gave up 0 bases and J gave up 1 base, with 15 bases separating them. This CDR3 spans 17 amino acids. The germline V gene encodes CDR1 LGHNA and CDR2 YNFKEQ. The CDR3 loop reads CASSQEGEAGINYGYTF. Here the CDR3 DNA reads TGTGCCAGCAGCCAAGAAGGGGAGGCAGGGATTAACTATGGCTACACCTTC.

The genes are TRBV9 and TRBJ1-1, with D uncertain. Deletions cut 1 base from V and 1 base from J, with 11 bases between. CDR3 length: 15 residues. Germline lookup yields CDR1 SGDLS and CDR2 YYNGEE. CDR3 nucleotide sequence: TGTGCCAGCAGCGTAAATTTAGGAGGGAACACTGAAGCTTTCTTT. As protein: CASSVNLGGNTEAFF.

The V gene is TRBV18, the J gene TRBJ1-1; 8 bases agree with TRBD1. The CDR3 totals 12 residues. The V gene's germline CDR1 is KGHSH and CDR2 LQKENI. V shed 4 bases and J 8 bases; nucleotides not matched to a gene: 3. In DNA form, the CDR3 reads TGTGCCAGCTCACAGTGGGACAGGGAAGCTTTCTTT. As protein: CASSQWDREAFF.

This chain connects TRBV4-1 to TRBJ1-1; TRBD1 is a possible D gene (5 bases). The CDR3 is 15 residues long. Germline loops: CDR1 MGHRA, CDR2 YSYEKL. V was shortened by 0 bases and J by 4 bases, with 12 bases between the two germline ends. The CDR3 sequence: CASSQDGGFGTEAFF. The CDR3 bases are TGCGCCAGCAGCCAAGACGGGGGGTTTGGCACTGAAGCTTTCTTT.

The chain employs TRBV6-5 and TRBJ2-7; D is undetermined. Trimming stripped 1 base from V and 0 bases from J, with 4 bases between. The germline V gene encodes CDR1 MNHEY and CDR2 SVGAGI. The CDR3 spans 13 residues. In DNA form, the CDR3 reads TGTGCCAGCAGTTACTACAGCTCCTACGAGCAGTACTTC. This translates into CASSYYSSYEQYF.

The V gene is TRBV3-1 (or the pseudogene TRBV3-2), the J gene TRBJ1-1; D gene ambiguous. Germline V gene data show CDR1 as LGHDT and CDR2 as YNNKEL (reference sequence). CDR3 length: 12 amino acids. Trimming pared 3 bases from V and 10 bases from J, leaving 12 bases between. This chain's CDR3 is CASSQGLEGAFF. The CDR3 coding sequence is TGTGCCAGCAGCCAGGGCCTTGAAGGAGCTTTCTTT.

The chain combines TRBV6-5 with TRBJ1-6, with a weak D call TRBD1 (5 bases). Trimming took off 4 bases at V and 9 bases at J, with 16 bases between the two ends. The CDR3 totals 15 residues. Germline V lookup: CDR1 MNHEY, CDR2 SVGAGI. CDR3 sequence (DNA): TGTGCCAGCAGTTCTCTTGGGCAGGGCTTTTCACCCCTCCACTTT. It specifies CASSSLGQGFSPLHF.

The chain couples TRBV2 to TRBJ1-1; unclear D gene. The germline gives CDR1 SNHLY, CDR2 FYNNEI. The germline V and J ends were trimmed by 7 bases and 0 bases, with 12 bases remaining between them. This CDR3 contains 14 residues. The CDR3 region is CASNREDMNTEAFF. The DNA of the CDR3 is TGTGCCAGCAATAGGGAGGATATGAACACTGAAGCTTTCTTT.

This clone was detected only a few times. The rearrangement links TRBV5-1 to TRBJ1-2; no firm D call. Trimming removed 0 bases from V and 8 bases from J, with 8 bases in between. This CDR3 comprises 12 residues. Germline V gives CDR1 SGHRS, CDR2 YFSETQ. In DNA, the CDR3 is TGCGCCAGCAGCTTGGCCGAGGGCGGCTACACCTTC. Its translation: CASSLAEGGYTF.

The chain carries TRBV30 and TRBJ1-6; 10 bases align to TRBD1. The V segment lost 2 bases and the J segment 7 bases; nucleotides outside the gene matches: 8. Germline V CDR1 and CDR2: GTSNPN, SVGIG (reference sequence). The CDR3 is made up of 16 amino acids. In DNA, the CDR3 is TGTGCCTGGAGTTCGCCGCCGGGACAGGGGAATTCACCCCTCCACTTT. This encodes CAWSSPPGQGNSPLHF. The full variable domain, rest sourced from reference TRBV30 and TRBJ1-6, is SQTIHQWPATLVQPVGSPLSLECTVEGTSNPNLYWYRQAAGRGLQLLFYSVGIGQISSEVPQNLSASRPQDRQFILSSKKLLLSDSGFYLCAWSSPPGQGNSPLHFGNGTRLTVT.

This clone was observed a single time. The V call is TRBV3-1 (or the pseudogene TRBV3-2), the J call TRBJ1-1; possible D gene TRBD1, 6 bases. Between the trimmed V and J ends, which lost 7 bases and 8 bases, there was a span of 17 bases. CDR1 LGHDT and CDR2 YNNKEL come from the germline V gene (reference sequence). This CDR3 spans 13 amino acids. CDR3 loop: CASTPRGGLEAFF. CDR3 bases: TGTGCCAGCACCCCGAGGGGGGGGCTGGAAGCTTTCTTT.

The chain links TRBV10-3 to TRBJ2-7; 11 nucleotides agree with TRBD1. Germline V gives CDR1 ENHRY, CDR2 SYGVKD. The CDR3 sequence is 14 residues long. With V trimmed by 2 bases and J by 3 bases, 0 bases remained unmatched. CDR3 bases: TGTGCCATCAGTGAGGGGACAGGGGGCTACGAGCAGTACTTC. Translated: CAISEGTGGYEQYF.